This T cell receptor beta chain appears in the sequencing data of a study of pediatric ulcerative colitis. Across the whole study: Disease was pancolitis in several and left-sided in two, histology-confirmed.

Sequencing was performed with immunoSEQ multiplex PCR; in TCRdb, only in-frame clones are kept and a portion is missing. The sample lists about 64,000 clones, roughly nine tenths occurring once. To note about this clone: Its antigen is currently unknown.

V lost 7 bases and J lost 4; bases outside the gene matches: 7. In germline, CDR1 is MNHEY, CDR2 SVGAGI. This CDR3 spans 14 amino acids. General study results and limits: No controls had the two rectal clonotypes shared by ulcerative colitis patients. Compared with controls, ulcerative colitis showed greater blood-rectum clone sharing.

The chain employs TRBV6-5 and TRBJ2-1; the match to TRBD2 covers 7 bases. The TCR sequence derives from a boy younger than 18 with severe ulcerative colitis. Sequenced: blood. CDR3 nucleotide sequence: TGTGCCAGCATGTCAGCGGGGAATTACAATGAGCAGTTCTTC. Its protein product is CASMSAGNYNEQFF.